The 21 T cell receptor beta chains reported below all come from one sample, sequenced in a study of Ad26.COV2.S vaccination and SARS-CoV-2 variants. TCRdb keeps only in-frame clones here, not all; method: immunoSEQ multiplex PCR. Here the sample spans roughly 40,000 clones, about 80% being singletons. Sequenced here: peripheral blood, sampled after recovery from COVID-19. The receptors here all came from a human donor who had recovered from COVID-19.

The chain is built from TRBV20-1 and TRBJ1-1; D gene unclear. This CDR3 has 13 residues. V was cut by 3 bases and J by 2 bases, with 10 bases left in between. The germline V gene has CDR1 DFQATT and CDR2 SNEGSKA (reference sequence). This chain's CDR3 is CSASIPQNTEAFF. In DNA, the CDR3 is TGCAGTGCTAGTATCCCCCAAAACACTGAAGCTTTCTTT.

The chain joins TRBV11-2 to TRBJ1-2, with D hard to call. The CDR3 is 15 amino acids. With 0 bases removed from V and 3 bases from J, the gap between germline ends came to 11 bases. Germline V gene sequence: CDR1 SGHAT, CDR2 FQNNGV. The CDR3 DNA sequence: TGTGCCAGCAGCTTAGATGGGCAGGTCTACTATGGCTACACCTTC. It is translated as CASSLDGQVYYGYTF.

The chain uses TRBV5-4 and TRBJ2-2; unclear D gene. The germline V and J ends were trimmed by 4 bases and 2 bases, with 6 bases remaining between them. The CDR3 sequence is 13 residues long. Germline V gives CDR1 SGHNT, CDR2 YYREEE (reference sequence). This chain's CDR3 is CASSPHNTGELFF. CDR3 DNA: TGTGCCAGCAGCCCACATAACACCGGGGAGCTGTTTTTT.

The chain links TRBV7-9 to TRBJ1-2; D is undetermined. Deletions cut 1 base from V and 14 bases from J, with 26 bases between. The germline gives CDR1 SEHNR, CDR2 FQNEAQ (reference sequence). The CDR3 contains 16 residues. This chain's CDR3 is CASSLGTAALTMAWTF. CDR3 nucleotide sequence: TGTGCCAGCAGCTTAGGAACGGCAGCCCTGACTATGGCTTGGACCTTC.

On this clone itself: This sample also contains other DNA sequences that code for the same CDR3. The J gene is TRBJ2-5, the V gene TRBV2; tentatively, D is TRBD1 (5 bases). V dropped 6 bases and J dropped 2 bases, with 7 bases sitting between them. The CDR3 contains 12 residues. Germline-derived CDR1 and CDR2 are SNHLY and FYNNEI. For the CDR3, the DNA is TGTGCCAGCAGAGCAGGGCAAGAGACCCAGTACTTC. Encoded protein: CASRAGQETQYF.

This clone was detected only a few times. The rearrangement joins TRBV10-3 to TRBJ1-1; D remains ambiguous. Germline values: CDR1 ENHRY, CDR2 SYGVKD. The CDR3 extends over 11 amino acids. The V end was cut by 2 bases, the J end by 5 bases, with 3 bases between. The CDR3 here is CAISEGTEAFF. CDR3 sequence (DNA): TGTGCCATCAGTGAGGGTACTGAAGCTTTCTTT.

The chain has TRBV5-4 and TRBJ1-1, with 7 bases identical to TRBD1. The V segment lost 1 base and the J segment 1 base; nucleotides outside the gene matches: 1. CDR3 length equals 14 residues. The germline CDR1 and CDR2 sequences are SGHNT and YYREEE (reference sequence). CDR3 nucleotides: TGTGCCAGCAGCTTGACAGGGGAGAACACTGAAGCTTTCTTT. This translates into CASSLTGENTEAFF.

This clone has only one observation. This chain joins TRBV19 and TRBJ1-2; 8 nucleotides align to TRBD1. The CDR3 contains 14 residues. CDR1 LNHDA and CDR2 SQIVND come from the germline V gene (reference sequence). The junction had 6 bases not matched to a gene; V was cut back by 4 bases and J by 5 bases. The CDR3 bases are TGTGCCAGTAGTACAAGAGGGACAGGTTATGGCTACACCTTC. It is translated as CASSTRGTGYGYTF.

A single count supports this clone. V and J are TRBV6-5 and TRBJ1-2; 8 bases align to TRBD1. CDR1 is MNHEY and CDR2 is SVGAGI in the germline V gene. The CDR3 covers 15 residues. J was trimmed by 8 bases and V by 2 bases; bases with no gene match: 10. The CDR3, as DNA: TGTGCCAGCAGTTACCGGCTGGACAGGGAGGGCGGCTACACCTTC. This encodes CASSYRLDREGGYTF.

This clone came up a few times. The chain has TRBV25-1 and TRBJ1-3; D is undetermined. CDR3 length: 14 residues. V dropped 5 bases and J dropped 2 bases, with 10 bases sitting between them. Per the germline V gene, CDR1 is MGHDK and CDR2 is SYGVNS. CDR3 sequence (DNA): TGTGCCAGCAGTTTGTCTCCAACTGGAAACACCATATATTTT. Amino acid sequence: CASSLSPTGNTIYF.

Turning to this clone: Other nucleotide sequences in the sample specify the same CDR3. The V and J genes are TRBV3-1 (or the pseudogene TRBV3-2) and TRBJ2-5, with no clear D. The CDR3 is 11 residues long. V lost 3 bases, J lost 5 bases, and 4 bases lay in between. Germline assignment: CDR1 LGHDT and CDR2 YNNKEL (reference sequence). This chain's CDR3 is CASSQEETQYF. CDR3 sequence (DNA): TGTGCCAGCAGCCAGGAGGAGACCCAGTACTTC.

The DNA for the CDR3 is TGTGCCAGTACAGTGGGAGGGGGCAACACTGAAGCTTTCTTT. It translates to CASTVGGGNTEAFF. This chain connects TRBV19 to TRBJ1-1; 7 nucleotides agree with TRBD1. CDR3 length equals 14 residues. V dropped 7 bases and J dropped 2; count of bases not matched to a gene: 7. Germline V gene data show CDR1 as LNHDA and CDR2 as SQIVND (reference sequence).

This clone was counted between two and nine times. The chain employs TRBV10-2 and TRBJ1-2, with D hard to call. Looked up from germline, CDR1 is WSHSY and CDR2 is SAAADI. Trimming removed 5 bases from V and 5 bases from J, with 6 bases in between. This CDR3 region has 11 residues. In nucleotides, the CDR3 is TGCGCCAGCAGTCCAGGATATGGCTACACCTTC. It encodes CASSPGYGYTF.

V is TRBV12-3 or TRBV12-4 and J is TRBJ2-2; D remains ambiguous. The ends were cut back, 3 bases at V and 3 bases at J, with 5 bases in the middle. This CDR3 is 13 amino acids long. The CDR3 sequence: CASSFADTGELFF. CDR3 DNA sequence: TGTGCCAGCAGTTTCGCAGACACCGGGGAGCTGTTTTTT.

V is TRBV6-1 and J is TRBJ2-7; 9 bases match TRBD1. The ends lost 3 bases at V and 5 bases at J; junction bases unmatched: 8. Germline values: CDR1 MNHNS, CDR2 SASEGT. The CDR3 runs to 15 residues. CDR3 residues: CASSDGTGSGNEQYV. The CDR3 nucleotides read TGTGCCAGCAGTGATGGGACAGGGAGTGGGAACGAGCAGTACGTC.

The rearrangement links TRBV15 to TRBJ2-7, with D tentatively TRBD2 (5 bases). This CDR3 spans 13 amino acids. V shed 0 bases and J shed 6 bases, with 9 bases lying between them. The germline V gene encodes CDR1 LNHNV and CDR2 YYDKDF (reference sequence). CDR3 loop: CATSRDPGFEQYV. For the CDR3, the DNA is TGTGCCACCAGCAGAGATCCGGGGTTCGAGCAGTACGTC.

The chain carries TRBV10-1 and TRBJ2-1, with 8 bases lining up with TRBD2. Germline trimming cut 3 bases from V and 0 bases from J; bases unmatched to any gene: 10. The germline V gene has CDR1 WNHNN and CDR2 SYGVQD (reference sequence). The CDR3 contains 18 residues. This chain's CDR3 is CASSDRRGAPSSYNEQFF. CDR3 nucleotide sequence: TGCGCCAGCAGTGATAGGCGGGGGGCCCCGAGCTCCTACAATGAGCAGTTCTTC.

The chain uses TRBV6-6 and TRBJ2-7; D gene unclear. V shed 2 bases and J shed 2 bases, with 10 bases lying between them. Germline V gives CDR1 MNHNY, CDR2 SVGAGI (reference sequence). This CDR3 is 14 amino acids long. The CDR3 is CASSYLARAYEQYF. The CDR3 DNA follows: TGTGCCAGCAGTTACCTGGCAAGGGCCTACGAGCAGTACTTC.

V and J are TRBV14 and TRBJ1-2; tentative D call: TRBD1 (6 bases). V lost 1 base to trimming and J lost 7 bases, with 19 bases between them. The V gene's germline CDR1 is SGHDN and CDR2 FVKESK. The CDR3 runs to 16 residues. For the CDR3, the DNA is TGTGCCAGCAGCCAAGGAACACCGCCGGGGGGCGGTGGCTACACCTTC. It is translated as CASSQGTPPGGGGYTF.

This chain uses TRBV12-5 with TRBJ1-3; 8 bases are shared with TRBD1. V dropped 4 bases and J dropped 0; count of bases not matched to a gene: 8. Germline lookup yields CDR1 LGHNT and CDR2 FRNRAP. This CDR3 has 17 amino acids. The CDR3 DNA reads as TGTGCTAGTGGTTACGAGGGACAGGCAAACTCTGGAAACACCATATATTTT. Translation gives CASGYEGQANSGNTIYF.

The rearrangement links TRBV30 to TRBJ1-6; TRBD1 matches at 9 bases. CDR3 size: 16 residues. The J segment lost 7 bases and the V segment lost 3 bases, leaving 10 bases of the junction unmatched. The germline gives CDR1 GTSNPN, CDR2 SVGIG (reference sequence). The CDR3 reads CAWSPGQGMANSPLHF. The CDR3 DNA reads TGTGCCTGGAGCCCGGGACAGGGAATGGCCAATTCACCCCTCCACTTT.